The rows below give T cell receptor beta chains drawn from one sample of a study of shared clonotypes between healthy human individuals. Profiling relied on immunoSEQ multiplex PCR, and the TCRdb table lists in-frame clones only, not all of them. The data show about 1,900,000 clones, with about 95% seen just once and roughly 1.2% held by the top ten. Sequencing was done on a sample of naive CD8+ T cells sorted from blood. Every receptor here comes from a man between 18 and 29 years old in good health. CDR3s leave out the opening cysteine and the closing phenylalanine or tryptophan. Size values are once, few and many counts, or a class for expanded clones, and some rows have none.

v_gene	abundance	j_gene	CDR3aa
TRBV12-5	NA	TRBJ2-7	ASGLVGTDYEQY
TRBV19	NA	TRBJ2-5	ASKLVPHQETQY
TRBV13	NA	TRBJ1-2	ASSLAGDNYGYT
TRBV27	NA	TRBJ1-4	ASSPGGANEKLF
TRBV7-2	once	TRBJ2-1	ASSSDSGGAYNEQF
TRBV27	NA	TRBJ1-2	ASSSGTGATYGYT
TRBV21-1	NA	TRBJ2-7	ASPPGNSSYEQY
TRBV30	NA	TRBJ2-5	AWSVPAPAETQY
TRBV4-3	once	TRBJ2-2	ASSPQLAGGAGTGELF
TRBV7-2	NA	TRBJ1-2	ASSPGVFANYGYT
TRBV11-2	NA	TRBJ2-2	ASSLGTVTNTGELF
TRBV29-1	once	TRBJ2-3	SVGGADRPSTDTQY
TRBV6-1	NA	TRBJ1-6	ASSVQGYNSPLH
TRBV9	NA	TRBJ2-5	ASSPDGQGGETQY
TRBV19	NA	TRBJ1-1	ASRIGDRSSAEAF
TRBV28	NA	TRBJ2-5	ASSQPGLQETQY
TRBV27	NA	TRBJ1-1	ASSPTKGIPGQGLNTEAF
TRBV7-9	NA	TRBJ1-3	ASSGRGLHRGPGNTIY
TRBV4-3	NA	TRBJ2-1	ASSQVPGGEDEQF
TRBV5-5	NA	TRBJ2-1	ASSLASHNEQF
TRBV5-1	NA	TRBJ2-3	ASSFERGRTDTQY
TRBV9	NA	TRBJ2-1	ASSPRPDEQF
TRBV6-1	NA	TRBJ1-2	ASSEMRAGGNYGYT
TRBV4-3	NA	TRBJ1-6	ASSQDSTDDELDIYNSPLH
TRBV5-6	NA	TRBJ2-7	ASSLGHLYEQY
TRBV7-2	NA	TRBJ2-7	ASSPFDLYEQY
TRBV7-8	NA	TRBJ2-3	ASSWTSGYTDTQY
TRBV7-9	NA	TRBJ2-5	ASSWLSSGNQETQY
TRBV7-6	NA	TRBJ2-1	ASSPTSGDYNEQF
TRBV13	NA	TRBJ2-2	ASSLVTGPNTGELF
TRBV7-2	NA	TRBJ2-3	ASSFAGGADTQY